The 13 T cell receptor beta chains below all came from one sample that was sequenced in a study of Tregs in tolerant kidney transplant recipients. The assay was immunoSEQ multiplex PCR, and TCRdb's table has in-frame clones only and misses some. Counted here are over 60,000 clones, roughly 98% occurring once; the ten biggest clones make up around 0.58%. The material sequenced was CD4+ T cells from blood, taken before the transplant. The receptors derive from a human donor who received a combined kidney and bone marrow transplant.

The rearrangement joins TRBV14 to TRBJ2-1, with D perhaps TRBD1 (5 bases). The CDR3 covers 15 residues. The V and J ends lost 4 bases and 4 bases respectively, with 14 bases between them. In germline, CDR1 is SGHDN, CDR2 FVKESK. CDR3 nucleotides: TGTGCCAGCAGCCCAGAATGGGGCCTTTACAATGAGCAGTTCTTC. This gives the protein CASSPEWGLYNEQFF.

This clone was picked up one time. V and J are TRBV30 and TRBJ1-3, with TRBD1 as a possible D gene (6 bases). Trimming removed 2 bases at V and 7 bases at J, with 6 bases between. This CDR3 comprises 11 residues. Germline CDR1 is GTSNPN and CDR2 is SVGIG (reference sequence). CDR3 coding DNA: TGTGCCTGGAGTAGGGGGAACACCATATATTTT. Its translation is CAWSRGNTIYF.

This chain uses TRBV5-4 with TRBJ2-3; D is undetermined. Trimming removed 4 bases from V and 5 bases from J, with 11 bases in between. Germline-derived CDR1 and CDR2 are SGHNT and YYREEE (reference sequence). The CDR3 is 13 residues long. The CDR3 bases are TGTGCCAGCAGCCCCTTTTCAGGAGATACGCAGTATTTT. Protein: CASSPFSGDTQYF.

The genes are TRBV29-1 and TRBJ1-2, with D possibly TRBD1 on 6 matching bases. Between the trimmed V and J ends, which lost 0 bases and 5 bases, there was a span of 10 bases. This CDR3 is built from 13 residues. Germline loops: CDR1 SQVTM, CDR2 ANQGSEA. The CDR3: CSVEDRTGYGYTF. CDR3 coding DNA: TGCAGCGTTGAAGACAGAACAGGGTATGGCTACACCTTC.

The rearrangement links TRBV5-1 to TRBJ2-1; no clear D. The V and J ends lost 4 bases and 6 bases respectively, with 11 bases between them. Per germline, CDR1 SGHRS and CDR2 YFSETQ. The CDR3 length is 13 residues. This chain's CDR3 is CASSPALVNEQFF. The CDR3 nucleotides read TGCGCCAGCAGCCCGGCCCTAGTCAATGAGCAGTTCTTC.

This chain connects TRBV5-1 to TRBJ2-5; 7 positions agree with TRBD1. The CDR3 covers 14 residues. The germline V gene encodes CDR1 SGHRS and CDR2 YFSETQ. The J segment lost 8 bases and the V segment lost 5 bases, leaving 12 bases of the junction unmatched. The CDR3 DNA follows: TGCGCCAGCAGGGATACCGGGACAGTTTATACCCAGTACTTC. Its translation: CASRDTGTVYTQYF.

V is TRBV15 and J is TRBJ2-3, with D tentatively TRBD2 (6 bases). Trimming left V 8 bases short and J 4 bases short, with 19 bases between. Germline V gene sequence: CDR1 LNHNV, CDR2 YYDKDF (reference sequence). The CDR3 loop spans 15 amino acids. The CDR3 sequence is CATSSGLGRSDTQYF. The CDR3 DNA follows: TGTGCCACCTCCTCGGGACTGGGGAGATCAGATACGCAGTATTTT.

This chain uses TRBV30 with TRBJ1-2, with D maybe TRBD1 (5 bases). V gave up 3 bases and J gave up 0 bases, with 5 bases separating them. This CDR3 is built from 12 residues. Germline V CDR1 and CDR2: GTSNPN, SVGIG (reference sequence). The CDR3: CAWSRANYGYTF. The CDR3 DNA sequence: TGTGCCTGGAGCAGGGCTAACTATGGCTACACCTTC.

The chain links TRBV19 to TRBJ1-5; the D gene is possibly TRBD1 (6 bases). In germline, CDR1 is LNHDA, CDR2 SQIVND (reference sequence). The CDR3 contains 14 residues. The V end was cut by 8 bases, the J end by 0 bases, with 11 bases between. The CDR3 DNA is TGTGCCAGTCGAACAGGGTATAGCAATCAGCCCCAGCATTTT. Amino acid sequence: CASRTGYSNQPQHF.

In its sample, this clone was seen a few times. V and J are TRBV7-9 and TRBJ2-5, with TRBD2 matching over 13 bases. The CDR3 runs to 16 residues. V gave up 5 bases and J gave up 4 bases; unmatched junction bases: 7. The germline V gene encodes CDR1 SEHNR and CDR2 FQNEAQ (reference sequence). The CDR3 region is CASSRGLAGAGETQYF. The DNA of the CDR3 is TGTGCCAGCAGCCGCGGACTAGCGGGAGCCGGAGAGACCCAGTACTTC.

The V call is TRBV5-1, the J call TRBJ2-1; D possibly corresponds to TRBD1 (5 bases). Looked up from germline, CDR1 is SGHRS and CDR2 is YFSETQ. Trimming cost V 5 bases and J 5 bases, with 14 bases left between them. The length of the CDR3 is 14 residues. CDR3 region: CASRTQGRDNEQFF. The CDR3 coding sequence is TGCGCCAGCAGGACCCAGGGCAGGGACAATGAGCAGTTCTTC.

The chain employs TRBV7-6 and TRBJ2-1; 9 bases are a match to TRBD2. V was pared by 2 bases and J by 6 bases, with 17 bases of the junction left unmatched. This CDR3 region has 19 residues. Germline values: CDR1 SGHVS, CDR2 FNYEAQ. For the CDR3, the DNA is TGTGCCAGCAGCTTAATCTCAATGGGTAGCGGGAGAAATAGCAATGAGCAGTTCTTC. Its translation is CASSLISMGSGRNSNEQFF. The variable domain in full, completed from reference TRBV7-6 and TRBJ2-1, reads GAGVSQSPRYKVTKRGQDVALRCDPISGHVSLYWYRQALGQGPEFLTYFNYEAQQDKSGLPNDRFSAERPEGSISTLTIQRTEQRDSAMYRCASSLISMGSGRNSNEQFFGPGTRLTVL.

This CDR3 reads CASSPEGRGDTDTQYF. The CDR3 nucleotides read TGCGCCAGCAGCCCCGAGGGGAGGGGGGACACAGATACGCAGTATTTT. The chain recombines TRBV5-1 with TRBJ2-3; possible D gene TRBD2, 7 bases. The CDR3 runs to 16 residues. Germline assignment: CDR1 SGHRS and CDR2 YFSETQ. The V and J ends lost 4 bases and 2 bases respectively, with 17 bases between them.